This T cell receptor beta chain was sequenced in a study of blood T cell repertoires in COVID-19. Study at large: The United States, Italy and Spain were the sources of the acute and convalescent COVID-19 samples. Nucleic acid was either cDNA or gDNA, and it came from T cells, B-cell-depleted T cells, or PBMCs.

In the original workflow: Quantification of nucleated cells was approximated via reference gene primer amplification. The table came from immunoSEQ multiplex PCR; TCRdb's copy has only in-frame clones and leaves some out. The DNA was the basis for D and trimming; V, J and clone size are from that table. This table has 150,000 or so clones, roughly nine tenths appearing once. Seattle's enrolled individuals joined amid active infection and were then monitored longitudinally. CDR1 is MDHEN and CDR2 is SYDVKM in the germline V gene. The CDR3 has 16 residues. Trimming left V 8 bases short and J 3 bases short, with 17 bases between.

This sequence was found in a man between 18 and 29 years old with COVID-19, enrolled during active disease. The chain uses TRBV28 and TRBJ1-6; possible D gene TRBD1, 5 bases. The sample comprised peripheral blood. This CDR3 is CASLNLERGYNSPLHF. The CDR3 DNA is TGTGCCAGCCTTAACTTAGAAAGGGGCTATAATTCACCCCTCCACTTT.